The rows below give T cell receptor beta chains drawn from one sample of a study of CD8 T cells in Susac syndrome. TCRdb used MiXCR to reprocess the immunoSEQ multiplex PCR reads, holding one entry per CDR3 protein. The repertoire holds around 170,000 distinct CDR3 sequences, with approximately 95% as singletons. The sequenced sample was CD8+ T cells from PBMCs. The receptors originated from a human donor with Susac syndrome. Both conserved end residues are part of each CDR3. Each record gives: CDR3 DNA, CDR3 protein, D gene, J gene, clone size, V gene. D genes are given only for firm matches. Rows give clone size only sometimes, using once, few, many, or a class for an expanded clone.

cdr3_nt: TGTGCCAGCAGCTTAGGGTCTTTAGGCTACGAGCAGTACTTC; cdr3_aa: CASSLGSLGYEQYF; d_call: -; j_call: TRBJ2-7; clone_size: -; v_call: TRBV11-2
cdr3_nt: TGTGCCAGCAGCGTAGTGGTTAGCGGTAACACCGGGGAGCTGTTTTTT; cdr3_aa: CASSVVVSGNTGELFF; d_call: -; j_call: TRBJ2-2; clone_size: once; v_call: TRBV9
cdr3_nt: TGTGCCAGCATAGCCGACGACAGCCCCTATGGCTACACCTTC; cdr3_aa: CASIADDSPYGYTF; d_call: -; j_call: TRBJ1-2; clone_size: -; v_call: TRBV6-1
cdr3_nt: TGTGCCAGCAGCTTGGGGCGGGACTGGGGGGAGACCCAGTACTTC; cdr3_aa: CASSLGRDWGETQYF; d_call: -; j_call: TRBJ2-5; clone_size: -; v_call: TRBV5-4
cdr3_nt: TGTGCCAGCAGTGAAGACAGTAATTCACCCCTCCACTTT; cdr3_aa: CASSEDSNSPLHF; d_call: -; j_call: TRBJ1-6; clone_size: -; v_call: TRBV2
cdr3_nt: TGTGCCATCAGTGTGGCAGGAACGTCCTATGGCTACACCTTC; cdr3_aa: CAISVAGTSYGYTF; d_call: -; j_call: TRBJ1-2; clone_size: -; v_call: TRBV10-3
cdr3_nt: TGTGCCAGCAGCCAAGAGGTGGGACAAATGAACACTGAAGCTTTCTTT; cdr3_aa: CASSQEVGQMNTEAFF; d_call: -; j_call: TRBJ1-1; clone_size: -; v_call: TRBV3-1
cdr3_nt: TGTGCCTGGAATCGGTTAGCGGGGGGGCCTAGGGGTGCGGAGACCCAGTACTTC; cdr3_aa: CAWNRLAGGPRGAETQYF; d_call: TRBD2; j_call: TRBJ2-5; clone_size: once; v_call: TRBV30
cdr3_nt: TGTGCCAGCAGCTCCGCAGGGGGGCAGCCCCAGCATTTT; cdr3_aa: CASSSAGGQPQHF; d_call: TRBD1; j_call: TRBJ1-5; clone_size: -; v_call: TRBV7-9
cdr3_nt: TGCGCCAGCAGCCCGACTATCCGACGGGATCAGCCCCAGCATTTT; cdr3_aa: CASSPTIRRDQPQHF; d_call: -; j_call: TRBJ1-5; clone_size: -; v_call: TRBV4-1
cdr3_nt: TGTGCCACCAGCAGAGCCAGCGGGGCGGATGAGCAGTTCTTC; cdr3_aa: CATSRASGADEQFF; d_call: TRBD2; j_call: TRBJ2-1; clone_size: -; v_call: TRBV15
cdr3_nt: TGTGCCTGGAGGACAGGGGGAGGTGGAAACACCATATATTTT; cdr3_aa: CAWRTGGGGNTIYF; d_call: TRBD1; j_call: TRBJ1-3; clone_size: -; v_call: TRBV30
cdr3_nt: TGTGCCAGCCCCCAAGAACAGATCACAGGCCCAGATACGCAGTATTTT; cdr3_aa: CASPQEQITGPDTQYF; d_call: -; j_call: TRBJ2-3; clone_size: -; v_call: TRBV18
cdr3_nt: TGCAGTGCTACCCCAGGGCGGCTCAATGGGGATGAGCAGTTCTTC; cdr3_aa: CSATPGRLNGDEQFF; d_call: -; j_call: TRBJ2-1; clone_size: -; v_call: TRBV20-1
cdr3_nt: TGTGCCAGCAGTTTATCGCTAGAGGGAGGAGGCTACACCTTC; cdr3_aa: CASSLSLEGGGYTF; d_call: -; j_call: TRBJ1-2; clone_size: -; v_call: TRBV27
cdr3_nt: TGTGCCAGCAGTCAGGGACAGGACTACGAGCAGTACTTC; cdr3_aa: CASSQGQDYEQYF; d_call: TRBD1; j_call: TRBJ2-7; clone_size: once; v_call: TRBV12-3/TRBV12-4